The rows below give T cell receptor beta chains drawn from one sample of a study of human T cells and chemical hapten exposure. TCRdb analysed the RACE reads with MiXCR anew, one entry per CDR3 protein. The sample records tens of thousands of distinct CDR3 sequences, roughly 15% being singletons. The sample was whole blood, taken in connection with sensitization to the hapten diphenylcyclopropenone (DPC). All receptors derive from a woman between 45 and 60 years old with alopecia areata. Some clones in this sample may be carry-over from other donors' samples. Each CDR3 is given with its conserved first and last residue. Each record gives: V gene, J gene, D gene, CDR3 protein. A D gene is named only where the DNA matches it firmly.

>TRBV29-1|TRBJ1-1|NA
CSADSVLGGGDTEAFF
>TRBV30|TRBJ2-7|TRBD2
CAWSGLAGDEQYF
>TRBV18|TRBJ1-1|TRBD1
CASSRDSRDTEAFF
>TRBV7-2|TRBJ2-2|NA
CASSDDSSTGELFF
>TRBV20-1|TRBJ2-3|NA
CSARDSTTDTQYF
>TRBV6-2/TRBV6-3|TRBJ2-7|NA
CASSAVSISEQYF
>TRBV7-6|TRBJ1-2|NA
CASSLDPDQRYGYTF
>TRBV7-2|TRBJ2-5|TRBD2
CASSLGPLASGAETQYF
>TRBV11-2|TRBJ2-2|NA
CASSLGGGGELFF
>TRBV10-3|TRBJ2-7|NA
CAISGTYEQYF
>TRBV6-1|TRBJ1-4|NA
CAGKRATNEKLFF
>TRBV7-2|TRBJ2-7|TRBD2
CASSPTSAGGPYEQYF
>TRBV20-1|TRBJ1-1|TRBD1
CSASPLNRGDTEAFF
>TRBV6-6|TRBJ2-1|TRBD2
CASSRTSGSNEQFF
>TRBV15|TRBJ1-5|NA
CATSRGREQPQHF
>TRBV6-6|TRBJ1-1|NA
CASSLIAGNSEAFF
>TRBV7-8|TRBJ1-6|NA
CASSFDTDNSPLHF
>TRBV5-1|TRBJ2-4|TRBD2
CASSGGRTSGSNIQYF
>TRBV28|TRBJ2-1|NA
CASKGSNYNEQFF
>TRBV4-2|TRBJ2-2|TRBD1
CASSQQGDSGELFF
>TRBV12-3/TRBV12-4|TRBJ1-2|TRBD1
CASSLNRGDYGYTF
>TRBV4-3|TRBJ1-1|NA
CASSQDREVAGSRDAFF
>TRBV7-9|TRBJ2-7|NA
CASSFSQEQYF
>TRBV6-1|TRBJ2-3|NA
CASSEARGPGRISTDTQYF
>TRBV6-2/TRBV6-3|TRBJ2-7|TRBD2
CASSISGTTYEQYF
>TRBV28|TRBJ2-3|TRBD2
CASFGGIRSTDTQYF
>TRBV25-1|TRBJ1-2|NA
CASYFDGPPNYGYTF
>TRBV12-5|TRBJ1-1|NA
CASGLVQRNTEAFF
>TRBV18|TRBJ2-1|TRBD1
CASSQGQRNEQFF
>TRBV20-1|TRBJ1-2|NA
CSALKPRYGLRTNYGYTF
>TRBV5-5|TRBJ1-2|NA
CASSLLAQGLNGYTF
>TRBV20-1|TRBJ2-1|NA
CSASRDQSDEQFF
>TRBV11-3|TRBJ1-1|NA
CASSLGLKDSEAFF
>TRBV5-1|TRBJ2-7|TRBD2
CASSSNYGTSGRHEQYF
>TRBV6-2/TRBV6-3|TRBJ2-1|NA
CASSTVLSEQFF
>TRBV20-1|TRBJ1-5|NA
CSATAFSGSNQPQHF
>TRBV20-1|TRBJ2-3|TRBD1
CSARDHRGSTDTQYF
>TRBV6-5|TRBJ2-5|NA
CASSYRDQRETQYF
>TRBV27|TRBJ1-5|TRBD1
CASSQSTGGDQPQHF
>TRBV24-1|TRBJ2-1|TRBD1
CATSDPRTGREEFF
>TRBV29-1|TRBJ1-1|NA
CSVGQPNTEAFF
>TRBV7-8|TRBJ2-5|NA
CASSLASRGTQYF
>TRBV4-2|TRBJ2-7|NA
CASRLTAGTTYEQYF
>TRBV6-5|TRBJ2-7|NA
CASSYSSLATYEQYF
>TRBV12-3/TRBV12-4|TRBJ1-1|NA
CASSSTDWGSEAFF
>TRBV30|TRBJ1-4|NA
CAWSPTGTLNEKLFF
>TRBV10-1|TRBJ2-7|NA
CASSESGIYEQYF
>TRBV12-3/TRBV12-4|TRBJ2-5|NA
CASSPRQATEETQYF
>TRBV18|TRBJ1-2|NA
CASSRQEKDGYTF
>TRBV15|TRBJ2-3|NA
CATSRRSSLADTQYF
>TRBV11-3|TRBJ2-1|TRBD2
CASSLVEAGGLPNEQFF
>TRBV14|TRBJ2-1|NA
CASSREDFHYNEQFF
>TRBV29-1|TRBJ2-7|NA
CSVEIRGPPYEQYF
>TRBV10-3|TRBJ1-5|NA
CAISDQGYGNQPQHF
>TRBV6-2/TRBV6-3|TRBJ1-5|NA
CASMGQSRGGNQPQHF
>TRBV7-2|TRBJ2-7|TRBD2
CASSLRLGGRRYEQYF
>TRBV12-3/TRBV12-4|TRBJ2-3|TRBD1
CASSHRGRDTQYF
>TRBV5-5|TRBJ2-7|TRBD2
CASSLEGTSGSSLEQYF
>TRBV20-1|TRBJ2-5|NA
CSGTRLGQYF